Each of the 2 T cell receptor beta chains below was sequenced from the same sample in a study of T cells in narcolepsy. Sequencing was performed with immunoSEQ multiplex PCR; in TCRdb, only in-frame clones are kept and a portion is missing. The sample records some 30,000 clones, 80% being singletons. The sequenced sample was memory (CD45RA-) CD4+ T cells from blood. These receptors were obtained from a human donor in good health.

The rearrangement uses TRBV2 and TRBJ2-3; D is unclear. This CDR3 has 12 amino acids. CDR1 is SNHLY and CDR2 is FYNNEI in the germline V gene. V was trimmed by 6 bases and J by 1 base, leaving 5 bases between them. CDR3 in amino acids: CASRRGTDTQYF. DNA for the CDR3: TGTGCCAGCAGAAGGGGCACAGATACGCAGTATTTT.

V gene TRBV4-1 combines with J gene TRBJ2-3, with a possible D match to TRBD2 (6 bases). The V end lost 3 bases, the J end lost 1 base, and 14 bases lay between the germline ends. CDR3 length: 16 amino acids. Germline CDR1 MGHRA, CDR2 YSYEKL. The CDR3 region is CASSQGYRRGTDTQYF. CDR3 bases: TGCGCCAGCAGCCAGGGTTACAGGAGGGGCACAGATACGCAGTATTTT.